The following is a TCR beta chain sequence with its context. As originally analysed: By means of reference gene primer amplification, nucleated cell counts were estimated. Sequencing used immunoSEQ multiplex PCR; TCRdb keeps in-frame clones, though not all of them. V, J and clone size derive from that table, while D and trimming were established from the DNA sequence. Among 260,000 or so clones, 85% were seen once, and the ten largest hold under 3%. The data derive from a study of blood T cell repertoires in COVID-19. The cohort comprised adults aged about 18 to 100 years residing in about two dozen US areas. Which cohort a participant joined came from the clinical history participants gave. The CDR3 contains 16 residues. The ends were cut back, 5 bases at V and 7 bases at J, with 21 bases in the middle. CDR1 and CDR2 from the germline V gene are MDHEN and SYDVKM.

This receptor was identified in a woman in her 50s who had recovered from COVID-19. The source material was PBMCs or T cells enriched from blood (not recorded which). The rearrangement uses TRBV28 and TRBJ1-3, with D tentatively TRBD1 (6 bases). CDR3 sequence: CASSPAGAGWRNTIYF. CDR3 sequence (DNA): TGTGCCAGCAGTCCCGCGGGGGCCGGCTGGAGGAACACCATATATTTT.